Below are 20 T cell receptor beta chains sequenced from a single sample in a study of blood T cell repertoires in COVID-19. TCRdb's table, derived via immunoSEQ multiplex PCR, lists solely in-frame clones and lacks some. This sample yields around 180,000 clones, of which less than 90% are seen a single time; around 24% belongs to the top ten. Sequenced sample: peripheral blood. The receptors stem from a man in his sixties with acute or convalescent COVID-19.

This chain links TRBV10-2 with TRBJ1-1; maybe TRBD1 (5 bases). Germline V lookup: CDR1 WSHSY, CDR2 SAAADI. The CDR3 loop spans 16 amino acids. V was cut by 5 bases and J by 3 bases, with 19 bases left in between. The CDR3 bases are TGCGCCAGCAGTAAAGCCCCGGGGACGGGGGACACTGAAGCTTTCTTT. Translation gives CASSKAPGTGDTEAFF.

Here the CDR3 reads CASSASGSTDTQYF. The DNA for the CDR3 is TGTGCCAGCAGCGCCTCGGGGAGCACAGATACGCAGTATTTT. This chain joins TRBV9 and TRBJ2-3; weak D call: TRBD2 (5 bases). There are 14 residues in the CDR3. The germline CDR1 and CDR2 sequences are SGDLS and YYNGEE. The V end was cut by 3 bases, the J end by 0 bases, with 8 bases between.

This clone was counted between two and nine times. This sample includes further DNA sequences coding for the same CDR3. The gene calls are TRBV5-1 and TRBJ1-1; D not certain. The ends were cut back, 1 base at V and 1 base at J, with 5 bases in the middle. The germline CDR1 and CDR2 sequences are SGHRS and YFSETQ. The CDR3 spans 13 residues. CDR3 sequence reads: CASSLRENTEAFF. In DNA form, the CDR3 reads TGCGCCAGCAGCTTGAGAGAGAACACTGAAGCTTTCTTT.

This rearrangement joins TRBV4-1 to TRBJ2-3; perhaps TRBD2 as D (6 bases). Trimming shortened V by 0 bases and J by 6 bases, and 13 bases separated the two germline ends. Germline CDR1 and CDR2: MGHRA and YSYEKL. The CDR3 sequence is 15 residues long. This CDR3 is CASSQEETGGDTQYF. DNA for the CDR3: TGCGCCAGCAGCCAAGAGGAGACTGGGGGGGATACGCAGTATTTT.

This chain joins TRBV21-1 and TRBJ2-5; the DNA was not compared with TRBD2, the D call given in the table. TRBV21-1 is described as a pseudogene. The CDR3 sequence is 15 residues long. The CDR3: CASSKDQRYQETQYF. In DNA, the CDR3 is TGTGCCAGCAGCAAAGACCAGCGGTACCAAGAGACCCAGTACTTC.

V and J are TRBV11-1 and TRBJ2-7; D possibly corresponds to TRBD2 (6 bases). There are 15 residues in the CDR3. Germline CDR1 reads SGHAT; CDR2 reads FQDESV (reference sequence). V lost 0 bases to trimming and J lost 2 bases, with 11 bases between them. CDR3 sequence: CASSLAAGLTYEQYV. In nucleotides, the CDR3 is TGTGCCAGCAGCTTAGCGGCGGGGCTCACCTACGAGCAGTACGTC.

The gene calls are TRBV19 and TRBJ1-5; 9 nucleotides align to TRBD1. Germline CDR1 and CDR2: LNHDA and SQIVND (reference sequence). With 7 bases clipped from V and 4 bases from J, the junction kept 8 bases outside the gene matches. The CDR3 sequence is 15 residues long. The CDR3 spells CASTLGTGWNQPQHF. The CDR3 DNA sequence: TGTGCCAGTACCTTGGGGACAGGGTGGAATCAGCCCCAGCATTTT. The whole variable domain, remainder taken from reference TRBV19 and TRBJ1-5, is DGGITQSPKYLFRKEGQNVTLSCEQNLNHDAMYWYRQDPGQGLRLIYYSQIVNDFQKGDIAEGYSVSREKKESFPLTVTSAQKNPTAFYLCASTLGTGWNQPQHFGDGTRLSIL.

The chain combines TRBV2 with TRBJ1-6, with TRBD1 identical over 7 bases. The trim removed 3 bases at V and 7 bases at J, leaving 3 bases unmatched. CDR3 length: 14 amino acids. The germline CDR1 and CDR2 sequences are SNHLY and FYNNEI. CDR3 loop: CASSETGKNSPLHF. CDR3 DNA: TGTGCCAGCAGTGAGACAGGGAAGAATTCACCCCTCCACTTT.

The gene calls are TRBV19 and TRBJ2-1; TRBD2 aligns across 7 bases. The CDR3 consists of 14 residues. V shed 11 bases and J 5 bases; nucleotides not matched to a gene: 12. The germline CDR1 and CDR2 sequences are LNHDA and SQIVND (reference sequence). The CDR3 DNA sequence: TGTGCCTCGGAAGGGCGGACTAGTAACAATGAGCAGTTCTTC. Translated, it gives CASEGRTSNNEQFF.

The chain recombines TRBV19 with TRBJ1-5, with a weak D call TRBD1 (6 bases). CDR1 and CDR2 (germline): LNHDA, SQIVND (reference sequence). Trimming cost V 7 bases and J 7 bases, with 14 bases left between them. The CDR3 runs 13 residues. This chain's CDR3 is CASKKGDMQPQHF. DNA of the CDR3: TGTGCCAGTAAGAAGGGGGATATGCAGCCCCAGCATTTT. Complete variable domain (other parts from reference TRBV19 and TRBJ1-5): DGGITQSPKYLFRKEGQNVTLSCEQNLNHDAMYWYRQDPGQGLRLIYYSQIVNDFQKGDIAEGYSVSREKKESFPLTVTSAQKNPTAFYLCASKKGDMQPQHFGDGTRLSIL.

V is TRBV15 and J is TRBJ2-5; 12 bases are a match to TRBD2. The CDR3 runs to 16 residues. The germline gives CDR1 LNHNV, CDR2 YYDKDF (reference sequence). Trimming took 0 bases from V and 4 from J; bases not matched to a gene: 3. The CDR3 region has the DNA TGTGCCACCAGCAGAGATAGGGGACTAGCGGGAGAGACCCAGTACTTC. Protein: CATSRDRGLAGETQYF.

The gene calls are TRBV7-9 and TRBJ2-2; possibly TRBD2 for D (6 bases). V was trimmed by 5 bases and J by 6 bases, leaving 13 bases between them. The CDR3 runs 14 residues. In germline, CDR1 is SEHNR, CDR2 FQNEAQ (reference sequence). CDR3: CASSSGWGAGELFF. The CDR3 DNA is TGTGCCAGCAGCAGTGGTTGGGGGGCCGGGGAGCTGTTTTTT.

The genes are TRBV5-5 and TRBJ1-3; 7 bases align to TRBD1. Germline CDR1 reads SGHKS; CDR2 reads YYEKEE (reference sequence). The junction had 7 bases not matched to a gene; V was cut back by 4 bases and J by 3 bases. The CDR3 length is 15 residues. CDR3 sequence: CASSITGDNGNTIYF. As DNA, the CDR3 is TGTGCCAGCAGCATCACAGGGGACAATGGAAACACCATATATTTT. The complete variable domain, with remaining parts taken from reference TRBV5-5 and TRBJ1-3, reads DAGVTQSPTHLIKTRGQQVTLRCSPISGHKSVSWYQQVLGQGPQFIFQYYEKEERGRGNFPDRFSARQFPNYSSELNVNALLLGDSALYLCASSITGDNGNTIYFGEGSWLTVV.

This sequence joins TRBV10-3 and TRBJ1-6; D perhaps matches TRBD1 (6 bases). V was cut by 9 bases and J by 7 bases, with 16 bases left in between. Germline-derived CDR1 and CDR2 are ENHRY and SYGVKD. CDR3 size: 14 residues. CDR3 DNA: TGTGCCATTAGGGGGGGCTCGGACAATTCACCCCTCCACTTT. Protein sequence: CAIRGGSDNSPLHF.

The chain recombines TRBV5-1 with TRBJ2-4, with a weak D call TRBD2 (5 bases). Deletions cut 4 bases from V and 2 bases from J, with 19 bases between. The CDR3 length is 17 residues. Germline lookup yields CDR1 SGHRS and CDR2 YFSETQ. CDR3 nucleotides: TGCGCCAGCAGCCGGCGGACGGAGGAGTGGACCAAAAACATTCAGTACTTC. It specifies CASSRRTEEWTKNIQYF.

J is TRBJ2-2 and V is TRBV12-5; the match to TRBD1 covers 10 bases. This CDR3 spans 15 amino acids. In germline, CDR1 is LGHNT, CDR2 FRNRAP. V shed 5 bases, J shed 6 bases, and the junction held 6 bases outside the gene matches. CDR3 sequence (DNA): TGTGCTAGTGGTCCGACGACAGGGGGCCCCGGGGAGCTGTTTTTT. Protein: CASGPTTGGPGELFF.

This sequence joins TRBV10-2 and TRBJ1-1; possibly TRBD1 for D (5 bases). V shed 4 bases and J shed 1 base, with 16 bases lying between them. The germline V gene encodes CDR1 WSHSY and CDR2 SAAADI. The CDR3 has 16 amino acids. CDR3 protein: CASSGYVGAENTEAFF. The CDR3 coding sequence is TGCGCCAGCAGTGGTTATGTAGGGGCGGAGAACACTGAAGCTTTCTTT.

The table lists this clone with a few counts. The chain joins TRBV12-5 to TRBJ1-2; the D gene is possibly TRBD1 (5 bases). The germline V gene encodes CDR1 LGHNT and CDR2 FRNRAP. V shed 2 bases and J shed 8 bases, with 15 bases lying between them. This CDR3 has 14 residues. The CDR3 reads CASGLPGKQAGYTF. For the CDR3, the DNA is TGTGCTAGTGGTTTGCCTGGGAAACAGGCGGGCTACACCTTC.

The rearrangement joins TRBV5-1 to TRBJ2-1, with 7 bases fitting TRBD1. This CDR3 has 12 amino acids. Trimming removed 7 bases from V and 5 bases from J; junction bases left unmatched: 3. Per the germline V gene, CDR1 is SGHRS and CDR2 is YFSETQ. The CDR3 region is CASGTGDNEQFF. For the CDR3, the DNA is TGCGCCAGCGGCACAGGGGACAATGAGCAGTTCTTC. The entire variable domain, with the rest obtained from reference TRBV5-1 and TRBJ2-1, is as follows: KAGVTQTPRYLIKTRGQQVTLSCSPISGHRSVSWYQQTPGQGLQFLFEYFSETQRNKGNFPGRFSGRQFSNSRSEMNVSTLELGDSALYLCASGTGDNEQFFGPGTRLTVL.

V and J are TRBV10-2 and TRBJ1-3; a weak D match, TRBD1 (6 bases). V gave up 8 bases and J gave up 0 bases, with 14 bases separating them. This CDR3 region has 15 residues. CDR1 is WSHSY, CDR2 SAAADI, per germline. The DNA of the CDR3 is TGCGCCAGCGGGGACACTGGTAGCTCTGGAAACACCATATATTTT. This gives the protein CASGDTGSSGNTIYF.